The 7 T cell receptor beta chains below all came from one sample that was sequenced in a study of control samples from healthy donors and cancer patients. Data came from immunoSEQ multiplex PCR; TCRdb stores just in-frame clones and leaves some out. The data contain about 45,000 clones, 80% to 95% of them singletons. The sequenced sample was PBMCs. The source of these receptors is a woman between 40 and 50 years old with head and neck cancer.

The J gene is TRBJ2-1, the V gene TRBV10-3; tentative D call: TRBD1 (6 bases). The CDR3 has 17 amino acids. Deletions cut 0 bases from V and 0 bases from J, with 12 bases between. Germline V gene data show CDR1 as ENHRY and CDR2 as SYGVKD. CDR3 sequence (DNA): TGTGCCATCAGTGAGTCGGGGGCGGATCTCTCCTACAATGAGCAGTTCTTC. Amino acid sequence: CAISESGADLSYNEQFF.

The chain joins TRBV5-5 to TRBJ2-1; D is perhaps TRBD2 (5 bases). The V and J ends lost 4 bases and 10 bases respectively, with 12 bases between them. The length of the CDR3 is 12 residues. The germline gives CDR1 SGHKS, CDR2 YYEKEE (reference sequence). CDR3 loop: CASSDGVGEQFF. CDR3 DNA sequence: TGTGCCAGCAGCGACGGGGTTGGGGAGCAGTTCTTC.

J is TRBJ2-2 and V is TRBV10-1; TRBD1 or TRBD2 may be the D gene (5 bases each). Looked up from germline, CDR1 is WNHNN and CDR2 is SYGVQD (reference sequence). Between the trimmed V and J ends, which lost 6 bases and 4 bases, there was a span of 12 bases. CDR3 length: 14 amino acids. CDR3 nucleotides: TGCGCCAGCAGGGCCGGGACCTCCACCGGGGAGCTGTTTTTT. This encodes CASRAGTSTGELFF.

The V and J genes are TRBV16 and TRBJ2-3; D possibly corresponds to TRBD2 (5 bases). CDR1 is KGHSY, CDR2 FQNENV, per germline. The CDR3 is made up of 15 amino acids. Trimming cost V 2 bases and J 0 bases, with 9 bases left between them. CDR3 coding DNA: TGTGCCAGCAGCCAACACGGGGAAAGCACAGATACGCAGTATTTT. Its protein is CASSQHGESTDTQYF. Filled out from reference TRBV16 and TRBJ2-3, the complete variable domain reads GEEVAQTPKHLVRGEGQKAKLYCAPIKGHSYVFWYQQVLKNEFKFLISFQNENVFDETGMPKERFSAKCLPNSPCSLEIQATKLEDSAVYFCASSQHGESTDTQYFGPGTRLTVL.

The chain carries TRBV10-1 and TRBJ1-5; D is undetermined. CDR1 and CDR2 (germline): WNHNN, SYGVQD (reference sequence). This CDR3 has 15 amino acids. The V and J ends lost 3 bases and 0 bases respectively, with 9 bases between them. Written as DNA, the CDR3 is TGCGCCAGCAGTGAAGGATCAGTTAGCAATCAGCCCCAGCATTTT. Translated, it gives CASSEGSVSNQPQHF.

This chain links TRBV14 with TRBJ2-7; D call uncertain. The CDR3 length is 15 residues. V was shortened by 0 bases and J by 2 bases, with 11 bases between the two germline ends. Germline V gives CDR1 SGHDN, CDR2 FVKESK. CDR3 loop: CASSQEFAVTYEQYF. CDR3 sequence (DNA): TGTGCCAGCAGCCAAGAGTTTGCGGTTACCTACGAGCAGTACTTC.

The chain links TRBV2 to TRBJ1-1; D uncertain. Germline CDR1 is SNHLY and CDR2 is FYNNEI. The V end was cut by 2 bases, the J end by 5 bases, with 15 bases between. The CDR3 has 15 amino acids. CDR3 DNA: TGTGCCAGCAGTGAATCCCCCCACATACTAACTGAAGCTTTCTTT. It is translated as CASSESPHILTEAFF.